One and the same sample provided the 2 T cell receptor beta chains below, sequenced in a study of cytomegalovirus exposure and HLA in healthy donors. The PCR ran on 60 Vbeta and 13 Jbeta primers. Clones were read by immunoSEQ multiplex PCR, and TCRdb kept only the in-frame ones, dropping some. The repertoire holds approximately 160,000 clones, with over 70% as singletons. Sequences were obtained from PBMCs. These TCRs come from a man aged 45-65 years in good health and CMV-seropositive.

V is TRBV5-5 and J is TRBJ1-1, with 8 bases matching TRBD1. V shed 4 bases, J shed 3 bases, and the junction held 8 bases outside the gene matches. The CDR3 totals 15 residues. Germline V gene data show CDR1 as SGHKS and CDR2 as YYEKEE (reference sequence). The CDR3 nucleotides are TGTGCCAGCAGCCAATTCCAGGGGGCGGACACTGAAGCTTTCTTT. Translating it yields CASSQFQGADTEAFF.

The chain combines TRBV28 with TRBJ2-3; a weak D match, TRBD2 (5 bases). CDR3 length: 14 residues. The V gene's germline CDR1 is MDHEN and CDR2 SYDVKM. Trimming removed 5 bases at V and 4 bases at J, with 13 bases between. In DNA, the CDR3 is TGTGCCAGCAGTGCCTCCGGACTCCCAGATACGCAGTATTTT. It specifies CASSASGLPDTQYF.